This is a list of T cell receptor beta chains from one sample in a study of cytomegalovirus exposure and HLA in healthy donors. TCRdb keeps only in-frame clones here, not all; method: immunoSEQ multiplex PCR. Seen here are 150,000 or so clones, around 80% observed once, and the top ten hold over 3%. The sample was PBMCs. The receptors originated from a woman in her thirties or forties in good health and CMV-seronegative. Both conserved end residues are part of each CDR3. D genes are given only for firm matches. Some rows mark clone size as missing; the rest say once, few, many or name a class of expanded clone.

TRBV5-1	TRBD1	TRBJ2-4	-	TGCGCCAGCAGCTCTGGACAGGGTGTTTTCGAGGGTCAGTACTTC	CASSSGQGVFEGQYF
TRBV19	-	TRBJ1-3	-	TGTGCCAGTAGTCCACGGGGAGTCTCTGGAAACACCATATATTTT	CASSPRGVSGNTIYF
TRBV6-5	-	TRBJ1-2	-	TGTGCCAGCAGTTACTTCCCGGGCTATGGCTACACCTTC	CASSYFPGYGYTF
TRBV6-1	TRBD1	TRBJ2-3	-	TGTGCCACCGACGAAGGGACAGGAGGGGATACGCAGTATTTT	CATDEGTGGDTQYF
TRBV29-1	-	TRBJ2-3	-	TGCAGCGTTGGGTATCCAGGGAAGTCGGATACGCAGTATTTT	CSVGYPGKSDTQYF
TRBV5-1	TRBD1	TRBJ1-2	few	TGCGCCAGCAGCTATCAACAGGGGGGAGATGGCTACACCTTC	CASSYQQGGDGYTF
TRBV2	TRBD2	TRBJ2-7	-	TGTGCCAGCAGCCTCACTAGCGGGAGCTCCTACGAGCAGTACTTC	CASSLTSGSSYEQYF
TRBV5-4	-	TRBJ2-3	-	TGTGCCAGCAGCGTCCCCAGTGGGGGGTCGTCGAATACGCAGTATTTT	CASSVPSGGSSNTQYF
TRBV7-2	TRBD1	TRBJ1-3	-	TGTGCCAGCAGCCAGGGACAGCGAAACACCATATATTTT	CASSQGQRNTIYF
TRBV12-5	TRBD1	TRBJ2-7	-	TGTGCTAGTGGTTTGGTATCAGGGGGCGAGCAGTACTTC	CASGLVSGGEQYF
TRBV11-3	TRBD1	TRBJ1-4	-	TGTGCCAGCAGCCCGGACAGGGTGAATGAAAAACTGTTTTTT	CASSPDRVNEKLFF
TRBV7-9	TRBD2	TRBJ2-5	-	TGTGCCAGCAGCTTAGCGGCGGTAGCGGGGGTACGGCAGTACTTC	CASSLAAVAGVRQYF
TRBV30	TRBD1	TRBJ1-1	-	TGTGCCTGGACCATCCCCGGGGCCAGGGGACAGTTGTACAACACCGAAGCTTTCTTT	CAWTIPGARGQLYNTEAFF
TRBV7-2	-	TRBJ2-5	-	TGTGCCAGCAGCTTAGGGGTCGGGGGAGAGACCCAGTACTTC	CASSLGVGGETQYF
TRBV5-1	-	TRBJ1-1	-	TGCGCCAGCAGCTTGTCTTCGCCCGGAGGAGCTTTCTTT	CASSLSSPGGAFF
TRBV5-1	TRBD1	TRBJ2-7	few	TGCGCCAGCAGCTTCCAGGGGGCCTACGAGCAGTACTTC	CASSFQGAYEQYF
TRBV6-7	-	TRBJ1-3	once	TGTGCCAGCAGTTCCCCGGACGTCTTCACCTCGCAGAGGGAGGGAAACACCATATATTTT	CASSSPDVFTSQREGNTIYF
TRBV27	-	TRBJ2-6	once	TGTGCCAGCAGTAGATGGGGCAGGGCCAACGTCCTGACTTTC	CASSRWGRANVLTF
TRBV7-6	-	TRBJ2-2	once	TGTGCCAGCAGCCTAAGGGGGAGTACCCAGAACACCGGGGAGCTGTTTTTT	CASSLRGSTQNTGELFF
TRBV6-4	TRBD1	TRBJ1-2	-	TGTGCCAGCAGTAACCCCATGACAGGGGAGGGTGGCTACACCTTC	CASSNPMTGEGGYTF
TRBV4-2	-	TRBJ1-3	-	TGTGCCAGCAGCCAAGATCGAGGGGGAATAGAGGGACACTACTCTGGAAACACCATATATTTT	CASSQDRGGIEGHYSGNTIYF
TRBV7-8	-	TRBJ2-7	once	TGTGCCAGCAGCTTCGACGGGTGGGGCTCGGGGGGCGGGCAGTACTTC	CASSFDGWGSGGGQYF
TRBV5-8	-	TRBJ1-4	few	TGTGCCAGCAGCTGGGGATACCGGGAGGAAAAACTGTTTTTT	CASSWGYREEKLFF
TRBV2	-	TRBJ1-1	-	TGTGCCAGCGATCGGAGACGGGGTGAAGCTTTCTTT	CASDRRRGEAFF
TRBV5-1	TRBD1	TRBJ1-2	-	TGCGCCAGCAGCCCCCCCGGGACAGGGGGCCGCTATGGCTACACCTTC	CASSPPGTGGRYGYTF
TRBV30	TRBD1	TRBJ1-4	-	TGTGCCTGGAGTGACCGGACAGGGGCTAATGAAAAACTGTTTTTT	CAWSDRTGANEKLFF
TRBV6-6	TRBD1	TRBJ1-1	-	TGTGCCAGCAGTCTAAAACAGGGGATAAACACTGAAGCTTTCTTT	CASSLKQGINTEAFF
TRBV7-7	TRBD2	TRBJ2-5	-	TGTGCTAGCAGTCCCGGGACTAGCGGGATCTGGGAGACCCAGTACTTC	CASSPGTSGIWETQYF
TRBV12-1	-	TRBJ2-7	-	TGTGCCAGACTAGCTGGGAACGAGCAGTACTTC	CARLAGNEQYF
TRBV25-1	-	TRBJ1-5	-	TGTGCCAGCAGTTCCCCGGGAGGCAATCAGCCCCAGCATTTT	CASSSPGGNQPQHF
TRBV13	TRBD1	TRBJ1-2	-	TGTGCCAGCAGCATGGCCCGGGACAGCTATGGCTACACCTTC	CASSMARDSYGYTF
TRBV5-1	TRBD1	TRBJ1-2	few	TGCGCCAGCAGCTTGGCCGGGACAGGGGGCGGCTACACCTTC	CASSLAGTGGGYTF
TRBV11-1	-	TRBJ2-2	-	TGTGCCAGCAGCTTTTCCGCAGGGGTCGCCACCGGGGAGCTGTTTTTT	CASSFSAGVATGELFF
TRBV6-1	TRBD2	TRBJ2-1	once	TGTGCCAGCAGTGGTTCGGAGGTAGCGGGAGGGTTGGCAAATGAGCAGTTCTTC	CASSGSEVAGGLANEQFF
TRBV5-8	-	TRBJ1-1	-	TGTGCCAGCAGCTTACAGGGTACCACTCTTGAAGCTTTCTTT	CASSLQGTTLEAFF
TRBV6-1	-	TRBJ2-2	-	TGTGCCAGCACCCCCGAGGGAGGCGGCGGGGAGCTGTTTTTT	CASTPEGGGGELFF
TRBV29-1	-	TRBJ2-3	-	TGCAGCGCCGACCTGGAGGGCGGATACACAGATACGCAGTATTTT	CSADLEGGYTDTQYF
TRBV28	-	TRBJ2-3	-	TGTGCCAGCAGTTTATATCAGGGTAGCACAGATACGCAGTATTTT	CASSLYQGSTDTQYF
TRBV18	-	TRBJ1-5	once	TGTGCCAGCTCACCAGGGGAGAATCAGCCCCAGCATTTT	CASSPGENQPQHF
TRBV27	-	TRBJ1-1	few	TGTGCCAGCAGTTTAGATAAGGGGCGGCGGGAAGCTTTCTTT	CASSLDKGRREAFF
TRBV19	-	TRBJ1-5	-	TGTGCCAGTAGTCCGAAATGGGGAGCCCAGCATTTT	CASSPKWGAQHF
TRBV6-6	-	TRBJ1-4	-	TGTGCCAGTTCGACAACAACTAATGAAAAACTGTTTTTT	CASSTTTNEKLFF
TRBV5-6	TRBD1	TRBJ2-7	-	TGTGCCAGCAGTTTCCGACAGGGCAGGGCCTACGAGCAGTACTTC	CASSFRQGRAYEQYF